The present entry profiles one T cell receptor (beta chain) with its context. Its antigen is as yet unknown. The junction shows a germline mismatch at one end, possibly a read error. This entry belongs to a study of T cells after yellow fever vaccination. About the research overall: Fractions of low cell number were prepared using SMART-Seq v4 Ultra Low Input.

Study results and limitations: Overlap between CD4 and CD8 compartments was detected for a small share of clonotypes.

The CDR3 sequence is 17 residues long. The V gene's germline CDR1 is DFQATT and CDR2 SNEGSKA (reference sequence). TCRdb itself ran the 5' RACE reads through MiXCR, one entry per CDR3 protein. The repertoire holds under 600,000 distinct CDR3 sequences, approximately 13% seen once, with over 12% in the top ten. Here the sequenced sample was PBMCs, taken on the day of the yellow fever booster vaccination. V usage is TRBV20-1 and J usage is TRBJ2-2; 9 bases line up with TRBD2. This clonotype was sampled from a man aged 25-40 years who received the YFV17D yellow fever vaccine. The CDR3, as DNA: TGCTGTGCTAGAGATGCGGGGGGCGGGAGGGGCACCGGGGAGCTGTTTTTT. Translated, it gives CCARDAGGGRGTGELFF.